The 29 T cell receptor beta chains listed next were all sequenced from one sample in a study of blood T cells in healthy people across ages. Next came a second PCR, run for about 7 to 12 cycles, which used a sample-barcoded 5' primer along with a J-beta primer mix. TCRdb reprocessed the 5' RACE reads with MiXCR, giving one entry per CDR3 protein. The sample records over 1,200,000 distinct CDR3 sequences, roughly 59% being singletons. Sequenced sample: blood. These receptors all stem from a man younger than 35 in good health.

The chain is built from TRBV27 and TRBJ1-1; D remains unclear. Trimming removed 3 bases from V and 5 bases from J, with 13 bases in between. CDR3 length: 14 residues. Germline values: CDR1 MNHEY, CDR2 SMNVEV (reference sequence). The CDR3: CASSFPAGKTEAFF. CDR3 DNA: TGTGCCAGCAGTTTCCCAGCGGGGAAGACTGAAGCTTTCTTT.

With respect to this clonotype: An end of the junction does not agree with germline; a read error may underlie this. V and J are TRBV4-1 and TRBJ2-5; D uncertain. CDR1 is MGHRA and CDR2 is YSYEKL in the germline V gene. This CDR3 spans 17 amino acids. The CDR3 reads CASSQDGGVRGLQTRYF. CDR3 in DNA: TGCGCCAGCAGCCAAGATGGCGGAGTACGTGGATTGCAGACCCGGTACTTC.

Notes on this clonotype: This CDR3 fails to terminate in the conserved phenylalanine or tryptophan, so it likely reflects a read error. The chain recombines TRBV12-3 or TRBV12-4 with TRBJ1-1; possible D gene TRBD1, 5 bases. Trimming cost V 6 bases and J 6 bases, with 11 bases left between them. The CDR3 length is 12 residues. DNA of the CDR3: TGTGCCAGCAGAGAAGGGGCCTCTGAAGCTTTCCTT. It yields the protein CASREGASEAFL.

To note about this clonotype: A read error may account for a junction end that differs from germline. CDR3 sequence (DNA): TGTGCCAGCAGCCAGGCAAGCGGGATTGCCGGGGGGCTGTTTTTT. It specifies CASSQASGIAGGLFF. V is TRBV14 and J is TRBJ2-2; 7 nucleotides align to TRBD2. From germline, CDR1 is SGHDN and CDR2 FVKESK. The CDR3 spans 15 residues.

This chain links TRBV29-1 with TRBJ2-5, with 8 positions matching TRBD1. CDR3 size: 13 residues. The germline gives CDR1 SQVTM, CDR2 ANQGSEA. V shed 7 bases and J 5 bases; nucleotides not matched to a gene: 9. CDR3 amino acids: CSAPRTGKETQYF. The CDR3 DNA is TGCAGCGCCCCCCGGACAGGGAAGGAGACCCAGTACTTC.

The chain combines TRBV28 with TRBJ2-4; a possible D gene is TRBD2 (8 bases). TRBJ2-7 matches the DNA end more closely, so the J call is doubtful. The CDR3 consists of 17 residues. Looked up from germline, CDR1 is MDHEN and CDR2 is SYDVKM. DNA for the CDR3: TGTGCCAGCAGTTTGGCCGGGGGGGATAGGGGGCGCTACGAGCAGTACTTC. It is translated as CASSLAGGDRGRYEQYF.

This clonotype appeared a few times. This chain connects TRBV3-1 to TRBJ2-7, with 7 bases that match TRBD2. CDR1 and CDR2 (germline): LGHDT, YNNKEL (reference sequence). Trimming cost V 1 base and J 6 bases; bases outside gene matches: 6. CDR3 length equals 14 residues. DNA of the CDR3: TGTGCCAGCAGCCAAGCCGGCGGGAGCTCCGAGCAGTACTTC. Encoded protein: CASSQAGGSSEQYF.

This clonotype was observed a handful of times. This chain uses TRBV4-1 with TRBJ2-7; 10 bases map to TRBD1. Trimming cost V 4 bases and J 2 bases; bases outside gene matches: 5. The germline V gene has CDR1 MGHRA and CDR2 YSYEKL. The CDR3 has 15 residues. The CDR3, as DNA: TGCGCCAGCAGCCCACGGGACAGGGGCCCCTACGAGCAGTACTTC. Protein: CASSPRDRGPYEQYF.

The gene calls are TRBV7-2 and TRBJ2-6; unclear D gene. Looked up from germline, CDR1 is SGHTA and CDR2 is FQGNSA. The CDR3 has 17 residues. The V and J ends lost 5 bases and 0 bases respectively, with 14 bases between them. CDR3 DNA sequence: TGTGCCAGCAGCCCCCTTTCTGTAAGCTCTGGGGCCAACGTCCTGACTTTC. Translating gives CASSPLSVSSGANVLTF.

The J gene is TRBJ1-5, the V gene TRBV20-1; the match to TRBD1 covers 11 bases. Germline CDR1 is DFQATT and CDR2 is SNEGSKA (reference sequence). V shed 5 bases and J 2 bases; nucleotides not matched to a gene: 8. This CDR3 spans 16 amino acids. CDR3 loop: CSAPGQGARGNQPQHF. In DNA form, the CDR3 reads TGCAGTGCTCCTGGACAGGGGGCTAGGGGCAATCAGCCCCAGCATTTT.

This clonotype has more than one count but fewer than ten. V usage is TRBV12-3 or TRBV12-4 and J usage is TRBJ2-7; TRBD1 is a possible D gene (6 bases). Deletions cut 3 bases from V and 6 bases from J, with 12 bases between. This CDR3 has 13 residues. The CDR3 here is CASSLTYRVEQYF. Written as DNA, the CDR3 is TGTGCCAGCAGTTTGACCTACAGGGTCGAGCAGTACTTC.

V is TRBV4-1 and J is TRBJ2-1; no clear D gene. The ends were cut back, 3 bases at V and 8 bases at J, with 11 bases in the middle. This CDR3 contains 13 residues. Germline CDR1 MGHRA, CDR2 YSYEKL. The CDR3 coding sequence is TGCGCCAGCAGCCATGTCACAAGAGATGAGCAGTTCTTC. It specifies CASSHVTRDEQFF.

This CDR3 reads CASSYSTLGVVGYTF. CDR3 sequence (DNA): TGTGCCAGCAGTTACTCGACTCTTGGGGTAGTTGGCTACACCTTC. V usage is TRBV6-5 and J usage is TRBJ1-2; D gene ambiguous. The CDR3 covers 15 residues. V was trimmed by 0 bases and J by 7 bases, leaving 15 bases between them. CDR1 is MNHEY, CDR2 SVGAGI, per germline.

This clonotype showed up just a few times. The V gene is TRBV5-1, the J gene TRBJ2-1; D ambiguous. CDR1 and CDR2 (germline): SGHRS, YFSETQ. This CDR3 is built from 15 residues. The V end lost 0 bases, the J end lost 0 bases, and 7 bases lay between the germline ends. Written as DNA, the CDR3 is TGCGCCAGCAGCTTGGTTGGGCCCTCCTACAATGAGCAGTTCTTC. It encodes CASSLVGPSYNEQFF.

This clonotype occurred a few times. This chain links TRBV9 with TRBJ2-5, with D perhaps TRBD1 (5 bases). The J call may be wrong; the DNA end is better matched by TRBJ2-7. Germline CDR1 reads SGDLS; CDR2 reads YYNGEE. There are 14 residues in the CDR3. CDR3 DNA: TGTGCCAGCAGCGCTACCGGACATTACTACGAGCAGTACTTC. It translates to CASSATGHYYEQYF.

The genes are TRBV7-9 and TRBJ2-3; TRBD1 or TRBD2 may be the D gene (5 bases each). Trimming removed 8 bases at V and 5 bases at J, with 14 bases between. This CDR3 is 13 amino acids long. The germline gives CDR1 SEHNR, CDR2 FQNEAQ (reference sequence). The CDR3 DNA is TGTGCCAGCGGGGGAAAGAGGGAAGATACGCAGTATTTT. Translated, it gives CASGGKREDTQYF.

This clonotype was seen just once. V and J are TRBV20-1 and TRBJ2-2; TRBD2 matches at 11 bases. CDR3 size: 15 residues. After removal of 5 bases from V and 6 bases from J, the junction contained 8 bases not matched to a gene. Germline CDR1 is DFQATT and CDR2 is SNEGSKA (reference sequence). This chain's CDR3 is CSAPTSGSVAGELFF. The CDR3 nucleotides are TGCAGTGCTCCTACTAGCGGGAGTGTCGCCGGGGAGCTGTTTTTT.

This clonotype was counted a single time. The chain is built from TRBV14 and TRBJ2-1, with 9 bases fitting TRBD1. Germline CDR1 SGHDN, CDR2 FVKESK. The CDR3 has 13 amino acids. J was trimmed by 12 bases and V by 4 bases; bases with no gene match: 7. The CDR3 DNA reads TGTGCCAGCAGCCCCACAGGGGGCATGGGGCAGTTCTTC. The encoded protein is CASSPTGGMGQFF.

This clonotype was seen only a few times. This chain links TRBV29-1 with TRBJ2-1; 9 bases are a match to TRBD2. CDR3 length equals 13 residues. V shed 5 bases, J shed 8 bases, and the junction held 7 bases outside the gene matches. The germline gives CDR1 SQVTM, CDR2 ANQGSEA. This chain's CDR3 is CSVRRLAGDEQFF. CDR3 nucleotide sequence: TGCAGCGTTCGCCGGTTAGCGGGAGATGAGCAGTTCTTC.

The V and J genes are TRBV6-2 or TRBV6-3 and TRBJ2-4; the match to TRBD1 covers 7 bases. The J call may be faulty, since TRBJ2-7 better matches the DNA end. This CDR3 spans 13 amino acids. Germline-derived CDR1 and CDR2 are MNHEY and SVGEGT. In nucleotides, the CDR3 is TGTGCTCATCAGGACAGGAGGTACCACGAGCAGTACTTC. Amino acid sequence: CAHQDRRYHEQYF.

The rearrangement uses TRBV28 and TRBJ1-5; 9 nucleotides agree with TRBD1. Germline CDR1 is MDHEN and CDR2 is SYDVKM. This CDR3 has 13 amino acids. Losses at the gene ends were 10 bases for V and 6 bases for J; bases not matched to a gene: 7. The DNA of the CDR3 is TGTGCCATCAGGGGACAGGGAAGTCAGCCCCAGCATTTT. Its protein product is CAIRGQGSQPQHF.

The chain uses TRBV29-1 and TRBJ2-7; 9 bases are shared with TRBD1. The CDR3 loop spans 15 amino acids. The junction had 11 bases not matched to a gene; V was cut back by 3 bases and J by 5 bases. Germline V gene data show CDR1 as SQVTM and CDR2 as ANQGSEA. CDR3 loop: CSVDTGTGYLNEQYF. CDR3 nucleotides: TGCAGCGTTGATACCGGGACAGGGTACTTGAACGAGCAGTACTTC.

The rearrangement links TRBV3-1 to TRBJ2-3, with 11 positions matching TRBD1. J was trimmed by 4 bases and V by 4 bases; bases with no gene match: 10. The CDR3 runs 17 residues. CDR1 and CDR2 (germline): LGHDT, YNNKEL (reference sequence). CDR3: CASSRAGTGGLADTQYF. The DNA for the CDR3 is TGTGCCAGCAGCCGGGCAGGGACAGGGGGTCTCGCAGATACGCAGTATTTT.

V gene TRBV28 combines with J gene TRBJ1-4, with D possibly TRBD1 on 6 matching bases. The ends were cut back, 3 bases at V and 7 bases at J, with 12 bases in the middle. From germline, CDR1 is MDHEN and CDR2 SYDVKM. This CDR3 comprises 14 residues. CDR3 sequence (DNA): TGTGCCAGCAGTTTCGGGGGGGCGGGTGAAAAACTGTTTTTT. Translation gives CASSFGGAGEKLFF.

The CDR3 loop reads CAITRTGLSDGGYTF. CDR3 bases: TGTGCCATCACACGGACGGGATTAAGCGACGGTGGCTACACCTTC. V gene TRBV10-3 combines with J gene TRBJ1-2; D remains unclear. Germline CDR1 reads ENHRY; CDR2 reads SYGVKD. V lost 7 bases, J lost 7 bases, and 22 bases lay in between. The CDR3 totals 15 residues.

The sample holds a few counts of this clonotype. The rearrangement joins TRBV6-6 to TRBJ2-3, with 9 bases lining up with TRBD1. The V gene end was trimmed by 5 bases and the J gene end by 2 bases; junction bases not matched to a gene: 5. CDR1 and CDR2 (germline): MNHNY, SVGAGI (reference sequence). CDR3 size: 15 residues. The CDR3 DNA sequence: TGTGCCAGCAGTGAGGACAGGGGCTCCACAGATACGCAGTATTTT. It encodes CASSEDRGSTDTQYF.

The V and J genes are TRBV5-1 and TRBJ2-1; the match to TRBD1 covers 10 bases. The CDR3 has 16 residues. V was clipped by 2 bases and J by 2 bases; unmatched bases: 4. Germline V gene lookup returns CDR1 SGHRS and CDR2 YFSETQ. CDR3 protein: CASSLPGTGAYNEQFF. The CDR3 coding sequence is TGCGCCAGCAGCTTACCCGGGACAGGGGCCTACAATGAGCAGTTCTTC.

The chain has TRBV11-1 and TRBJ2-7; 7 bases line up with TRBD2. Unmatched junction bases numbered 15, after V lost 5 bases and J lost 5 bases. CDR1 and CDR2 (germline): SGHAT, FQDESV (reference sequence). The CDR3 loop spans 16 amino acids. This chain's CDR3 is CASSQLGRWAGDEQYF. DNA for the CDR3: TGTGCCAGCAGCCAACTGGGCCGTTGGGCGGGGGACGAGCAGTACTTC. The full variable domain, with the rest looked up from reference TRBV11-1 and TRBJ2-7, is EAEVAQSPRYKITEKSQAVAFWCDPISGHATLYWYRQILGQGPELLVQFQDESVVDDSQLPKDRFSAERLKGVDSTLKIQPAELGDSAMYLCASSQLGRWAGDEQYFGPGTRLTVT.

V is TRBV6-6 and J is TRBJ1-6, with TRBD1 as a possible D gene (6 bases). CDR3 length: 15 residues. V gave up 6 bases and J gave up 6 bases, with 15 bases separating them. The V gene's germline CDR1 is MNHNY and CDR2 SVGAGI (reference sequence). CDR3 residues: CASSERGQSNSPLHF. In DNA form, the CDR3 reads TGTGCCAGCAGCGAACGCGGACAGTCTAATTCACCCCTCCACTTT.